Sequencing of this T cell receptor beta chain was carried out in a study of identifying expanded T cells in peripheral blood. The germline gives CDR1 SGHTA, CDR2 FQGNSA. V was cut by 2 bases and J by 0 bases, with 14 bases left in between. This CDR3 contains 17 residues. This table comes from immunoSEQ multiplex PCR, and its TCRdb copy is limited to in-frame clones, with some not included. The data show around 90,000 clones, around 88% seen once. Study results and caveats: Technical replicates showed around 1.2 changed clones; roughly two weeks around 15; four weeks 19. Clone count variance between roughly 2-week samples rose with total template count.

As for this clone: What it binds is not known.

The chain links TRBV7-2 to TRBJ2-1, with D maybe TRBD1 (6 bases). Sequencing was done on a sample of blood. This clonotype was sampled from a person aged 18-69 years in good health. This CDR3 is CASSLLVRQASYNEQFF. DNA for the CDR3: TGTGCCAGCAGCTTATTAGTGCGACAGGCCTCCTACAATGAGCAGTTCTTC.